This T cell receptor (beta chain) originates from a study of a mutant IDH1 vaccine in newly diagnosed glioma. Study overall: During weeks 1, 3, 5, 7, 11, 15, 19 and 23, patients received eight vaccinations. Former treatment meant radiotherapy, temozolomide, or both; the majority had gotten both.

Using immunoSEQ multiplex PCR, the repertoire was profiled, and TCRdb retains in-frame clones only, with some absent. The table has over 45,000 clones, around 84% seen once. Time point reported: week 5, during vaccination. Topical imiquimod was applied with each vaccine dose, which held 300 ug of mutant IDH1 20-mer peptide. This clone has only a few counts. The antigen is not known. Findings of the study overall: It seemed that pseudoprogression was not linked to changes in the top peripheral T cell clonotypes.

The CDR3 consists of 18 residues. V was pared by 5 bases and J by 3 bases, with 10 bases of the junction left unmatched. Germline lookup yields CDR1 LNHDA and CDR2 SQIVND (reference sequence). The receptor was derived from a woman between 50 and 59 years old with glioma. The chain recombines TRBV19 with TRBJ2-3; 14 positions match TRBD2. The sequencing here drew on PBMCs, taken from a glioma patient whose treatment included an IDH1 peptide vaccine. The CDR3 DNA is TGTGCCAGTAGTGTGACTAGCGGGGGGGCTACGTCGACAGATACGCAGTATTTT. Translated: CASSVTSGGATSTDTQYF.